One sample yielded the 28 T cell receptor beta chains listed below, sequenced in a study of cytomegalovirus exposure and HLA in healthy donors. 13 Jbeta primers and 60 Vbeta primers were used for the PCR. Repertoires were generated with immunoSEQ multiplex PCR, while TCRdb's copy carries only in-frame clones and drops some. This sample has 200,000 or so clones, with nearly 80% found just once. The sequencing sample was made of PBMCs. The receptor source for this set is a woman aged 25 to 45 in good health and CMV-seropositive.

This clone was counted a single time. The V call is TRBV4-1, the J call TRBJ2-5; D is possibly TRBD2 (6 bases). TRBJ2-7 matches the DNA end more closely, so the J call is doubtful. The CDR3 is 15 amino acids. Germline loops: CDR1 MGHRA, CDR2 YSYEKL. The CDR3 is CASSPLERGGYEQYF. The CDR3, as DNA: TGCGCCAGCAGCCCCTTGGAAAGGGGAGGCTACGAGCAGTACTTC.

The chain's CDR3 is CASRLQGATGANVLTF. CDR3 bases: TGTGCCAGCAGGCTACAGGGGGCGACTGGGGCCAACGTCCTGACTTTC. This chain links TRBV6-6 with TRBJ2-6; 9 bases fit TRBD1. The length of the CDR3 is 16 residues. Germline V lookup: CDR1 MNHNY, CDR2 SVGAGI (reference sequence). The trim removed 6 bases at V and 2 bases at J, leaving 5 bases unmatched.

The CDR3 here is CASSANRGNTGELFF. CDR3 sequence (DNA): TGTGCCAGCAGTGCTAACAGGGGGAACACCGGGGAGCTGTTTTTT. The V gene is TRBV6-5, the J gene TRBJ2-2, with 7 bases matching TRBD1. CDR1 and CDR2 from the germline V gene are MNHEY and SVGAGI. This CDR3 is 15 amino acids long. With V trimmed by 5 bases and J by 1 base, 4 bases remained unmatched.

The chain has TRBV27 and TRBJ1-1; perhaps TRBD1 as D (6 bases). The CDR3 contains 14 residues. V shed 6 bases and J shed 7 bases, with 18 bases lying between them. Germline lookup yields CDR1 MNHEY and CDR2 SMNVEV (reference sequence). CDR3 sequence: CASSSYGTIGEAFF. The CDR3 nucleotides read TGTGCCAGCAGCTCCTACGGGACAATTGGTGAAGCTTTCTTT.

The chain recombines TRBV4-3 with TRBJ2-1, with 10 positions matching TRBD2. In germline, CDR1 is LGHNA, CDR2 YSLEER. The CDR3 sequence is 17 residues long. V was clipped by 2 bases and J by 4 bases; unmatched bases: 8. CDR3 amino acids: CASSQLSGGESYNEQFF. DNA for the CDR3: TGCGCCAGCAGCCAACTGAGCGGGGGGGAATCATACAATGAGCAGTTCTTC.

This clone was seen only a few times. A junction end diverges from the germline sequence, so it may reflect a read error. The CDR3 DNA sequence: TGTGCTAGCAGCCGCGACAGGTCCTACGAGCAGTACTTC. Encoded protein: CASSRDRSYEQYF. The chain joins TRBV7-7 to TRBJ2-7; a possible D gene is TRBD1 (6 bases). CDR1 is SSHAT and CDR2 is FNYEAQ in the germline V gene (reference sequence). This CDR3 contains 13 residues. Combining the CDR3 with reference TRBV7-7 and TRBJ2-7 gives the whole variable domain GAGVSQSPRYKVTKRGQDVTLRCDPISSHATLYWYQQALGQGPEFLTYFNYEAQPDKSGLPSDRFSAERPEGSISTLTIQRTEQRDSAMYRCASSRDRSYEQYFGPGTRLTVT.

The V call is TRBV15, the J call TRBJ2-1, with D perhaps TRBD1 (6 bases). Germline V gene lookup returns CDR1 LNHNV and CDR2 YYDKDF (reference sequence). Trimming pared 3 bases from V and 3 bases from J, leaving 15 bases between. CDR3 length equals 16 residues. CDR3 loop: CATSSRRDIFYNEQFF. In DNA, the CDR3 is TGTGCCACCAGCAGCCGCCGGGACATCTTCTACAATGAGCAGTTCTTC.

The rearrangement uses TRBV11-3 and TRBJ2-5; 15 nucleotides agree with TRBD2. V shed 5 bases and J 5 bases; nucleotides not matched to a gene: 6. Germline CDR1 SGHNT, CDR2 YENEEA. This CDR3 has 16 residues. CDR3 DNA sequence: TGTGCCAGCAGCAAAGGACTAGCGGGGGGGCAGGAGACCCAGTACTTC. Its translation: CASSKGLAGGQETQYF.

This chain links TRBV5-6 with TRBJ1-2, with D possibly TRBD1 on 5 matching bases. This CDR3 contains 16 residues. V gave up 2 bases and J gave up 1 base, with 15 bases separating them. The germline CDR1 and CDR2 sequences are SGHDT and YYEEEE. CDR3 sequence: CASSFFARAVNYGYTF. The CDR3 DNA sequence: TGTGCCAGCAGCTTTTTCGCCAGGGCTGTTAACTATGGCTACACCTTC.

The chain has TRBV5-1 and TRBJ1-5; no firm D call. The CDR3 runs to 15 residues. Per the germline V gene, CDR1 is SGHRS and CDR2 is YFSETQ. Trimming took off 3 bases at V and 2 bases at J, with 12 bases between the two ends. CDR3 nucleotide sequence: TGCGCCAGCAGCTACGGCGGTGGAGGCAATCAGCCCCAGCATTTT. It translates to CASSYGGGGNQPQHF.

The chain has TRBV5-4 and TRBJ2-5; D perhaps matches TRBD2 (6 bases). Trimming removed 2 bases at V and 3 bases at J, with 17 bases between. The CDR3 is 16 residues long. Germline V gene sequence: CDR1 SGHNT, CDR2 YYREEE (reference sequence). The CDR3 is CASSLGRGIREETQYF. Written as DNA, the CDR3 is TGTGCCAGCAGCTTAGGACGCGGGATCCGGGAAGAGACCCAGTACTTC.

V usage is TRBV6-6 and J usage is TRBJ2-7; TRBD1 matches 8 bases. Germline CDR1 reads MNHNY; CDR2 reads SVGAGI (reference sequence). Unmatched junction bases numbered 14, after V lost 7 bases and J lost 3 bases. This CDR3 contains 16 residues. The CDR3 nucleotides are TGTGCCAGCATTCTCTGCGACAGGGGCCGTGACTACGAGCAGTACTTC. Its protein is CASILCDRGRDYEQYF.

This clone was observed a single time. The rearrangement uses TRBV19 and TRBJ2-7; 8 nucleotides align to TRBD2. CDR3 length: 17 amino acids. With V trimmed by 0 bases and J by 7 bases, 14 bases remained unmatched. The germline V gene encodes CDR1 LNHDA and CDR2 SQIVND (reference sequence). CDR3 amino acids: CASSIEGTSGIRTEQYF. DNA of the CDR3: TGTGCCAGTAGTATAGAGGGAACTAGCGGTATCCGTACGGAGCAGTACTTC.

This chain links TRBV18 with TRBJ2-7; a weak D match, TRBD1 (5 bases). CDR3 length: 14 amino acids. Per the germline V gene, CDR1 is KGHSH and CDR2 is LQKENI. Trimming took off 6 bases at V and 3 bases at J, with 15 bases between the two ends. This chain's CDR3 is CASSSGAPLYEQYF. CDR3 DNA sequence: TGTGCCAGCTCTTCTGGGGCCCCACTCTACGAGCAGTACTTC. Using reference TRBV18 and TRBJ2-7 for the parts outside the CDR3, the full variable domain is NAGVMQNPRHLVRRRGQEARLRCSPMKGHSHVYWYRQLPEEGLKFMVYLQKENIIDESGMPKERFSAEFPKEGPSILRIQQVVRGDSAAYFCASSSGAPLYEQYFGPGTRLTVT.

The V and J genes are TRBV6-5 and TRBJ1-5, with TRBD1 matching 10 bases. Germline CDR1 MNHEY, CDR2 SVGAGI. This CDR3 region has 14 residues. V was clipped by 8 bases and J by 6 bases; unmatched bases: 7. CDR3 coding DNA: TGTGCCAGCGGGGGACAGGGGCTCGGTCAGCCCCAGCATTTT. It yields the protein CASGGQGLGQPQHF.

The CDR3 nucleotides read TGCGCCAGCAGCTTGGGCGGGAGGACCTACGAGCAGTACTTC. The encoded protein is CASSLGGRTYEQYF. The V and J genes are TRBV5-1 and TRBJ2-7; TRBD2 matches at 8 bases. The CDR3 contains 14 residues. V lost 0 bases to trimming and J lost 2 bases; unmatched junction nucleotides: 1. Germline V gene data show CDR1 as SGHRS and CDR2 as YFSETQ.

In its sample, this clone was seen a few times. A read error may account for a junction end that differs from germline. V and J are TRBV2 and TRBJ1-4, with 8 nucleotides matching TRBD1. Germline-derived CDR1 and CDR2 are SNHLY and FYNNEI. CDR3 length: 11 residues. The CDR3 bases are TGTGCCAGCGGCTCCCCGGGACAGGCGACTTTT. Its protein is CASGSPGQATF.

The chain links TRBV5-6 to TRBJ2-7; 10 nucleotides align to TRBD1. The V and J ends lost 2 bases and 2 bases, in that order; junction bases with no gene match: 10. The CDR3 consists of 17 residues. CDR1 is SGHDT, CDR2 YYEEEE, per germline. CDR3 nucleotides: TGTGCCAGCAGCTTAATCCCCCCGGGGACAGGGGCCTACGAGCAGTACTTC. Amino acid sequence: CASSLIPPGTGAYEQYF.

This clone was seen more than once but under ten times. This chain uses TRBV10-3 with TRBJ2-7, with 8 bases fitting TRBD2. CDR3 length: 12 residues. Germline values: CDR1 ENHRY, CDR2 SYGVKD. After removal of 2 bases from V and 7 bases from J, the junction contained 1 base not matched to a gene. CDR3: CAISERGGEQYF. The DNA of the CDR3 is TGTGCCATCAGTGAGCGGGGGGGGGAGCAGTACTTC.

The rearrangement links TRBV6-5 to TRBJ2-7; 7 bases fit TRBD1. Germline V gene data show CDR1 as MNHEY and CDR2 as SVGAGI. The CDR3 length is 14 residues. With 0 bases clipped from V and 6 bases from J, the junction kept 5 bases outside the gene matches. CDR3 sequence reads: CASSYSRSGGEQYF. The CDR3 coding sequence is TGTGCCAGCAGTTACTCGAGGTCAGGGGGCGAGCAGTACTTC.

The chain combines TRBV19 with TRBJ1-1; tentatively, D is TRBD1 (5 bases). Per germline, CDR1 LNHDA and CDR2 SQIVND (reference sequence). The CDR3 runs 12 residues. Trimming shortened V by 9 bases and J by 7 bases, and 15 bases separated the two germline ends. CDR3 region: CARLYLTVEAFF. The CDR3 coding sequence is TGTGCCAGACTATACCTGACAGTTGAAGCTTTCTTT.

The chain is built from TRBV7-9 and TRBJ1-2; D is uncertain. This CDR3 region has 12 residues. V was cut by 2 bases and J by 3 bases, with 4 bases left in between. Germline CDR1 is SEHNR and CDR2 is FQNEAQ (reference sequence). CDR3 amino acids: CASSLQDYGYTF. As DNA, the CDR3 is TGTGCCAGCAGCTTACAGGACTATGGCTACACCTTC.

V is TRBV7-9 and J is TRBJ2-7, with D possibly matching TRBD1 (5 bases). Germline CDR1 reads SEHNR; CDR2 reads FQNEAQ (reference sequence). V gave up 7 bases and J gave up 6 bases, with 16 bases separating them. The length of the CDR3 is 13 residues. DNA for the CDR3: TGTGCCAGCAATCAGGGCGGCCCGGGCGAGCAGTACTTC. It specifies CASNQGGPGEQYF.

The chain carries TRBV4-3 and TRBJ2-5; D might be TRBD1 (6 bases). The CDR3 is 17 residues long. V was trimmed by 8 bases and J by 7 bases, leaving 29 bases between them. Germline V CDR1 and CDR2: LGHNA, YSLEER. The CDR3 region is CASGIKTDSLYSGTQYF. The CDR3, as DNA: TGCGCCAGCGGAATAAAGACGGACAGCCTATATTCAGGGACCCAGTACTTC.

The J gene is TRBJ2-7, the V gene TRBV7-9; 7 nucleotides agree with TRBD1. Per germline, CDR1 SEHNR and CDR2 FQNEAQ (reference sequence). The V and J ends lost 5 bases and 6 bases, in that order; junction bases with no gene match: 10. CDR3 length: 14 amino acids. Here the CDR3 reads CASSDRDILVEQYF. CDR3 DNA: TGTGCCAGCAGCGACAGGGATATCCTAGTCGAGCAGTACTTC.

V usage is TRBV11-2 and J usage is TRBJ2-7; D might be TRBD2 (6 bases). The germline V gene has CDR1 SGHAT and CDR2 FQNNGV. The CDR3 spans 13 residues. Trimming stripped 3 bases from V and 3 bases from J, with 9 bases between. Here the CDR3 DNA reads TGTGCCAGCAGCTTTGGGGGACTCTACGAGCAGTACTTC. This gives the protein CASSFGGLYEQYF.

This chain uses TRBV5-1 with TRBJ2-5, with TRBD2 matching over 12 bases. V trimming: 4 bases; J trimming: 2 bases; junction bases outside the gene matches: 6. Per the germline V gene, CDR1 is SGHRS and CDR2 is YFSETQ. There are 16 residues in the CDR3. CDR3 loop: CASSLGTSGSQETQYF. The CDR3 nucleotides read TGCGCCAGCAGCCTCGGGACTAGCGGGTCGCAAGAGACCCAGTACTTC.

CDR3 coding DNA: TGTGCCAGCAGAAGGGTGGGACTAGCGGGCTCTGAGTCCCCGCAGTACTTC. This gives the protein CASRRVGLAGSESPQYF. This rearrangement joins TRBV5-6 to TRBJ2-7; 12 bases are a match to TRBD2. Per the germline V gene, CDR1 is SGHDT and CDR2 is YYEEEE. The V gene end was trimmed by 5 bases and the J gene end by 9 bases; junction bases not matched to a gene: 18. The CDR3 is 17 amino acids.